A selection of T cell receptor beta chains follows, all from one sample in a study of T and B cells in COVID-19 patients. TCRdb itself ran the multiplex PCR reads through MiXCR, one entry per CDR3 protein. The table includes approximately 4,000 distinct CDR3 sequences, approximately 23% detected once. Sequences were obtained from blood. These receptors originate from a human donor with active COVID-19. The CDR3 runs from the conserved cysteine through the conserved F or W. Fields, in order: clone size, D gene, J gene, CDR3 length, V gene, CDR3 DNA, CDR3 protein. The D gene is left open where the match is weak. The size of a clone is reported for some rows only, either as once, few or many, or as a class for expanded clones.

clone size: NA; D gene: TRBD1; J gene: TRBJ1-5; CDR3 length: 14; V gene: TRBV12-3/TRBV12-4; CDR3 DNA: TGTGCCAGCAGTCCCGGACAGGGGGCCGATCCCCAGCATTTT; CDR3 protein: CASSPGQGADPQHF
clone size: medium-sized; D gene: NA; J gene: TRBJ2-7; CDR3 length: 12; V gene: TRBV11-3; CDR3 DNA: TGTGCCAGCAGCTCAAGGGGCCAAACCCCGTACTTC; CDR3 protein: CASSSRGQTPYF
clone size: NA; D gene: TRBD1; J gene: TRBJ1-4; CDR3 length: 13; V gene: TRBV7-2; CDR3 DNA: TGTGCCAGCAGCTCGGACAGGGGAGTAAAACTGTTTTTT; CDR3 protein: CASSSDRGVKLFF
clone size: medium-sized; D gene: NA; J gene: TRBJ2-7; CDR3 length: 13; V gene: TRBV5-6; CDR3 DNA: TGTGCCAGCAGCCTGGTCGGTAGGGTCGAGCAGTACTTC; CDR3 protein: CASSLVGRVEQYF
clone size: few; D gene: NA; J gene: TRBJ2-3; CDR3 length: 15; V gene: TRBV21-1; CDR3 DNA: TGTGCCAGCAGCAAAGCGCGGGGGCGCACAGATACGCAGTATTTT; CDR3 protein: CASSKARGRTDTQYF
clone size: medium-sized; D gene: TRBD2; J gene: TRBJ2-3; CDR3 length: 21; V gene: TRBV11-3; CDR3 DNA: TGTGCCAGCAGCTTAGCCTCCGGGACTAGCGGGGTCTACCATAGCACAGATACGCAGTATTTT; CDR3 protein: CASSLASGTSGVYHSTDTQYF
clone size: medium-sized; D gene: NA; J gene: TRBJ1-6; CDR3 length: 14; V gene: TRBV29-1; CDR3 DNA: TGCAGCGTTAGGGTGAGCTCCTATAATTCACCCCTCCACTTT; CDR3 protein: CSVRVSSYNSPLHF
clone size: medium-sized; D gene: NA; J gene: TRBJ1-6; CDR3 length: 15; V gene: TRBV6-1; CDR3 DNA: TGTGCCAGCAGTGATCTTGGCCACGAGGCTTCACCCCTCCACTTT; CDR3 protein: CASSDLGHEASPLHF
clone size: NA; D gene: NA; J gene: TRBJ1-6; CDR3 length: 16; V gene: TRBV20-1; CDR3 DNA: TGCAGTGCTAGAAGGTCTGGGGCCCTCTATAATTCACCCCTCCACTTT; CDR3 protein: CSARRSGALYNSPLHF
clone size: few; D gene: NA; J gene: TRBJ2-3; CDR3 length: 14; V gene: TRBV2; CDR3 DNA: TGTGCCAGCAGTACCCGGACTGGCTTAGATACGCAGTATTTT; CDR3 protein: CASSTRTGLDTQYF
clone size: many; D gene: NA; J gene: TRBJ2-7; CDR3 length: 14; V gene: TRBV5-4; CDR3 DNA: TGTGCCAGCGGCTCCGGGATTTTCTCCTACGAGCAGTACTTC; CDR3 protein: CASGSGIFSYEQYF
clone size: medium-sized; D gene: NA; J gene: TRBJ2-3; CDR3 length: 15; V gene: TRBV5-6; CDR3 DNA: TGTGCCAGCACCCTACGGGCGGGAACCACAGATACGCAGTATTTT; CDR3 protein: CASTLRAGTTDTQYF
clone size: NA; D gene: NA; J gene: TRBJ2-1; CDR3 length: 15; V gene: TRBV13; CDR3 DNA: TGTGCCAGCAGCAAAACTGGAGGGGGGGCCAATGAGCAGTTCTTC; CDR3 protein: CASSKTGGGANEQFF
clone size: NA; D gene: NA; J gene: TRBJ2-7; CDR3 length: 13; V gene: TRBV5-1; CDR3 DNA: TGCGCCAGCAGCTTGGACAGAACCTACGAGCAGTACTTC; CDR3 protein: CASSLDRTYEQYF
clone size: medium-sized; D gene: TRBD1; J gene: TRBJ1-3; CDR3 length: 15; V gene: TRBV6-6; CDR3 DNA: TGTGCCAGCAGTCGAACTATGGGACAGACAAACACCATATATTTT; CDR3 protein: CASSRTMGQTNTIYF
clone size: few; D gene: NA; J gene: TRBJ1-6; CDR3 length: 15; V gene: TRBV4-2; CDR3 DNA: TGTGCCAGCAGCCAAGTCCCCGGCTATAATTCACCCCTCCACTTT; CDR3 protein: CASSQVPGYNSPLHF
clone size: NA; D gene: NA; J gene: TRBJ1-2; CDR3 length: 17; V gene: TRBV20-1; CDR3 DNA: TGCAGTGCTAGTGAAGTCCCGGGGGCGCGAGGTAACTATGGCTACACCTTC; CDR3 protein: CSASEVPGARGNYGYTF
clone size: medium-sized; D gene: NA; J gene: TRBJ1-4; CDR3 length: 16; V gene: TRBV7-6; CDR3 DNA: TGTGCCAGCAGCTTAGCGCCCACCGCAACTAATGAAAAACTGTTTTTT; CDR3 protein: CASSLAPTATNEKLFF
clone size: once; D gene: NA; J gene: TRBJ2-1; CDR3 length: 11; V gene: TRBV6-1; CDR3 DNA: TGTGCCAGCAGTATCGGGACTGAGCAGTTCTTC; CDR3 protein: CASSIGTEQFF
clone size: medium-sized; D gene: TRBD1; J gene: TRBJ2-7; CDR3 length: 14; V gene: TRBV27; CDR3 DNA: TGTGCCAGCAGTCGACAGGGCCTAGGCTACGAGCAGTACTTC; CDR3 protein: CASSRQGLGYEQYF
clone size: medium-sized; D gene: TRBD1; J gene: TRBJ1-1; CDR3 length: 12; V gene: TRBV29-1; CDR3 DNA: TGCAGCGTTCTTGACAGGGCCACTGAAGCTTTCTTT; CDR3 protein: CSVLDRATEAFF
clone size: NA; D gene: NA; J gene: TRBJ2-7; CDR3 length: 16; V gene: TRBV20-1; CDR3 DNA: TGCAGTGCTAGATCCCTTATCGGAGGGGGCGGGGGCGAGCAGTACTTC; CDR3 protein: CSARSLIGGGGGEQYF
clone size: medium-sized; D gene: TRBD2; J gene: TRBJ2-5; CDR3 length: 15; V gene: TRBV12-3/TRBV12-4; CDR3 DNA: TGTGCCAGCAGCCCGAGACTAGCGGGGAGAGAGACCCAGTACTTC; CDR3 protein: CASSPRLAGRETQYF
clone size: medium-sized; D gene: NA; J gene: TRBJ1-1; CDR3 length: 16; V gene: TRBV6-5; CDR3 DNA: TGTGCCAGCAGATATGTACCAGGCGGGAAGGACACTGAAGCTTTCTTT; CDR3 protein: CASRYVPGGKDTEAFF
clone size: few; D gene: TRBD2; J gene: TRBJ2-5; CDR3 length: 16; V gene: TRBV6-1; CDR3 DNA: TGTGCCAGCAGTGAGAATCAGCGGGGGGGTCAAGAGACCCAGTACTTC; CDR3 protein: CASSENQRGGQETQYF
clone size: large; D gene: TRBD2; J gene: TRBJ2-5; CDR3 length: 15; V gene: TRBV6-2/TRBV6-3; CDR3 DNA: TGTGCCAGCAGTCGTTCGACTAGCGGCCAAGAGACCCAGTACTTC; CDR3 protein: CASSRSTSGQETQYF
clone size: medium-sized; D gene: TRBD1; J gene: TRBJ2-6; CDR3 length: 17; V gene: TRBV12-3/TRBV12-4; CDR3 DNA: TGTGCCAGCAGTCCACGGACAGGGCTGTCTGGGGCCAACGTCCTGACTTTC; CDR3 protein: CASSPRTGLSGANVLTF
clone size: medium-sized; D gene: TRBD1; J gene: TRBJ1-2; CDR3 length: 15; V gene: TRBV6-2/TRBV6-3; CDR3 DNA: TGTGCCAGCAGTCATCCCGGGACAGGGGATTATGGCTACACCTTC; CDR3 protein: CASSHPGTGDYGYTF
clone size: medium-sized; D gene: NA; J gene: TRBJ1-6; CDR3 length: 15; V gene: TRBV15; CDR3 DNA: TGTGCCACCAGCAGAGATAGCCCCCAGAATTCACCCCTCCACTTT; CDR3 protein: CATSRDSPQNSPLHF
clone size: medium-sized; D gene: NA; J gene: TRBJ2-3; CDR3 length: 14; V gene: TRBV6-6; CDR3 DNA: TGTGCCAGCAGGACCCGGGGGACGACAGATACGCAGTATTTT; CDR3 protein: CASRTRGTTDTQYF
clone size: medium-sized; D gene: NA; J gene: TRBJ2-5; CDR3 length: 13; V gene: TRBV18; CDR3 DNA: TGTGCCAGCTCACCAGAAATCGGAGAGACCCAGTACTTC; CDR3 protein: CASSPEIGETQYF
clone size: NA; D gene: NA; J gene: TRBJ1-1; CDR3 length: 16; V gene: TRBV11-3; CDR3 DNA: TGTGCCAGCAGCTTAGTATCAGGGGCGATGAACACTGAAGCTTTCTTT; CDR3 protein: CASSLVSGAMNTEAFF
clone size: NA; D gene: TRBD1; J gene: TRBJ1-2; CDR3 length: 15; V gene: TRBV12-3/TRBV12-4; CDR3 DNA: TGTGCCAGCAGTTTCCTCCGACAGGGGGCGTTCGGCTACACCTTC; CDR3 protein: CASSFLRQGAFGYTF
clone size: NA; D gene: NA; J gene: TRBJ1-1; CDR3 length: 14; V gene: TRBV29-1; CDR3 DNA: TGCAGCGTTGAAAGCGGGGGACTGAACACTGAAGCTTTCTTT; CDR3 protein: CSVESGGLNTEAFF
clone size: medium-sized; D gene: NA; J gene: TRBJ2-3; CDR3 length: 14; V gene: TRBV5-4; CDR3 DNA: TGTGCCAGCAGCAGGGGGGCAATCACAGATACGCAGTATTTT; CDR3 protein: CASSRGAITDTQYF
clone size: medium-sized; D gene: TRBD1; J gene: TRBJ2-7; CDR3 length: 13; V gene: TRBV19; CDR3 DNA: TGTGCCAGTAGTAGGGACAGCACCTACGAGCAGTACTTC; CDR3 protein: CASSRDSTYEQYF
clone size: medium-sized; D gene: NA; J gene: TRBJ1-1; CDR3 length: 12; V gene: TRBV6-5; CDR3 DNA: TGTGCCAGCCTCAACCGGCCGGATGAAGCTTTCTTT; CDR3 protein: CASLNRPDEAFF
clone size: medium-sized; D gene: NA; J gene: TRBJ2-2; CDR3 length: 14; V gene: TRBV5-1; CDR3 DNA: TGCGCCAGCAGCTTGGCCGTGGACACCGGGGAGCTGTTTTTT; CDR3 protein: CASSLAVDTGELFF